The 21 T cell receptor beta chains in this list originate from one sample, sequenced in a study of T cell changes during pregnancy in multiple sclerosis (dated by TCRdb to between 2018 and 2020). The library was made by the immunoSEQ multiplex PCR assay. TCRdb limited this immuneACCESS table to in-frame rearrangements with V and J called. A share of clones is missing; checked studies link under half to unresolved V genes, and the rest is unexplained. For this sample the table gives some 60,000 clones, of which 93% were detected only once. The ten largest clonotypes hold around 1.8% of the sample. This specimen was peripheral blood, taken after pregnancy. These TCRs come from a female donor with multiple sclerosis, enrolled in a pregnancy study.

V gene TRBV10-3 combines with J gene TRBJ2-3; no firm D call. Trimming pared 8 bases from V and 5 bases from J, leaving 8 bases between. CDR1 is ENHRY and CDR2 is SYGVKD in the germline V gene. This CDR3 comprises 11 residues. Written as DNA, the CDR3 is TGTGCCATCTCGCTAGAAGATACGCAGTATTTT. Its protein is CAISLEDTQYF.

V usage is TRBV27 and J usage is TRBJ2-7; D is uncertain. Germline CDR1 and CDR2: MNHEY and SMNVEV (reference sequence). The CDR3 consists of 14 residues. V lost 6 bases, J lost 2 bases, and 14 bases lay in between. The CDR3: CASRPLDSAYEQYF. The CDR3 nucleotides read TGTGCCAGCAGGCCCCTCGATAGTGCCTACGAGCAGTACTTC.

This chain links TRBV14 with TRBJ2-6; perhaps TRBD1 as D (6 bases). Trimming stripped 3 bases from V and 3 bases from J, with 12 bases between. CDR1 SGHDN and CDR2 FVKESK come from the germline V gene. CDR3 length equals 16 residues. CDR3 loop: CASSQGAVVGANVLTF. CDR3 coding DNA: TGTGCCAGCAGCCAGGGGGCTGTCGTTGGGGCCAACGTCCTGACTTTC.

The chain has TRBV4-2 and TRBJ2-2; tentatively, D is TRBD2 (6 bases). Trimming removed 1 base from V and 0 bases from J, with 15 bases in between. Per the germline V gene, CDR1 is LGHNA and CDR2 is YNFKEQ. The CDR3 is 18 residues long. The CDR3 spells CASSQVLSAGTNTGELFF. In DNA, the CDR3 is TGTGCCAGCAGCCAAGTTCTTTCGGCGGGAACGAACACCGGGGAGCTGTTTTTT.

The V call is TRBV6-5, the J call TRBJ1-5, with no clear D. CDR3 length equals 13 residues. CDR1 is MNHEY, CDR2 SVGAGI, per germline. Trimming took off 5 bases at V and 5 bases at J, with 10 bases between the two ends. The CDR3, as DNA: TGTGCCAGCAGTCCACGGGAGCATCAGCCCCAGCATTTT. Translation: CASSPREHQPQHF.

CDR3: CASSVVQGMGGELFF. Written as DNA, the CDR3 is TGTGCCAGCAGCGTAGTTCAGGGAATGGGCGGGGAGCTGTTTTTT. The chain uses TRBV9 and TRBJ2-2, with a tentative D call TRBD1 (5 bases). CDR3 size: 15 residues. The V gene lost 0 bases and the J gene lost 7 bases, with 13 bases spanning the gap. Germline CDR1 reads SGDLS; CDR2 reads YYNGEE.

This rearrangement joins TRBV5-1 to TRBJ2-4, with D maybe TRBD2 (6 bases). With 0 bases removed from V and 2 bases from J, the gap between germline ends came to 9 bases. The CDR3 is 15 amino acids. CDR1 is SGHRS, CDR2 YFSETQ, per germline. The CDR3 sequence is CASSLAGESKNIQYF. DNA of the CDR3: TGCGCCAGCAGCTTGGCGGGAGAATCCAAAAACATTCAGTACTTC.

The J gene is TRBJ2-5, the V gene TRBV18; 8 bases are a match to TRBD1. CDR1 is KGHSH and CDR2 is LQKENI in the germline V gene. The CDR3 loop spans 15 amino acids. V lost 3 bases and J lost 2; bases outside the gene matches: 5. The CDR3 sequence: CASSPPRQGQETQYF. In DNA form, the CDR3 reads TGTGCCAGCTCACCTCCGAGACAGGGGCAAGAGACCCAGTACTTC.

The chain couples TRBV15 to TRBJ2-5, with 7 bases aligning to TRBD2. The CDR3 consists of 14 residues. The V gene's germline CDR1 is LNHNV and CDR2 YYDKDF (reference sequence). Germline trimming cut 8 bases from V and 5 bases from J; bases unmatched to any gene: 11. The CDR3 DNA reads TGTGCCACCGCCAGGCCACGGGGGGACGAGACCCAGTACTTC. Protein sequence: CATARPRGDETQYF.

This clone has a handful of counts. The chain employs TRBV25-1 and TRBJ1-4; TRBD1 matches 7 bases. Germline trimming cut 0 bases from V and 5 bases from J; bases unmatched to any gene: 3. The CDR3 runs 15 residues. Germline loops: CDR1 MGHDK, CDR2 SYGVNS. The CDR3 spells CASSEYGTENEKLFF. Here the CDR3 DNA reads TGTGCCAGCAGTGAATATGGGACAGAAAATGAAAAACTGTTTTTT.

CDR3 bases: TGTGCCAGCAATGACATTTCCTACGAGCAGTACTTC. As protein: CASNDISYEQYF. This chain links TRBV2 with TRBJ2-7, with no clear D. CDR1 is SNHLY, CDR2 FYNNEI, per germline. V lost 7 bases and J lost 1, with 8 bases in between. CDR3 length: 12 residues.

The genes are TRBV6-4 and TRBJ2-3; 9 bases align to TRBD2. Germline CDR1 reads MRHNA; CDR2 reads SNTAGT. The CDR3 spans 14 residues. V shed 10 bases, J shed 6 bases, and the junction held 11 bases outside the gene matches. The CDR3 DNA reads TGTGCCACCCGTCCCGCGGGAGGGTCCGATACGCAGTATTTT. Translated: CATRPAGGSDTQYF.

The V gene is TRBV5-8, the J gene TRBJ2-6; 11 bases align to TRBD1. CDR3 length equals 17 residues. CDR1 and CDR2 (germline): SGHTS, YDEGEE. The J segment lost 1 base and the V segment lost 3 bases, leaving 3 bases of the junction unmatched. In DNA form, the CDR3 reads TGTGCCAGCAGCTCCGGACAGGGGGCTTCTGGGGCCAACGTCCTGACTTTC. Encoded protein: CASSSGQGASGANVLTF.

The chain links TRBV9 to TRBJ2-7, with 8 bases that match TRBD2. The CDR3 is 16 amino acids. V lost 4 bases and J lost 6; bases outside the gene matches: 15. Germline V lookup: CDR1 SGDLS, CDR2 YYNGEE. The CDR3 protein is CASSPEDGRGGGEQYF. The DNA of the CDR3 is TGTGCCAGCAGCCCTGAGGACGGCCGGGGGGGTGGCGAGCAGTACTTC.

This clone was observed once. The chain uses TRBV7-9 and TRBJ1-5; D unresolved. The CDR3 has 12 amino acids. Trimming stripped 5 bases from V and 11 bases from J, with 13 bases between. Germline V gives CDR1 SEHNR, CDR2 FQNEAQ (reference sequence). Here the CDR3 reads CASSQLDGTQHF. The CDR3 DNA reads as TGTGCCAGCAGCCAACTAGACGGGACCCAGCATTTT.

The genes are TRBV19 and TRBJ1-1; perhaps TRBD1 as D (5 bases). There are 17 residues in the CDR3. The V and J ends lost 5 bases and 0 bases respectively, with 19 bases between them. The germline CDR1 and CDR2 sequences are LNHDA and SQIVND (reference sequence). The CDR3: CASSVTTGGTMNTEAFF. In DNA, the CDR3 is TGTGCCAGTAGTGTCACGACTGGGGGGACGATGAACACTGAAGCTTTCTTT.

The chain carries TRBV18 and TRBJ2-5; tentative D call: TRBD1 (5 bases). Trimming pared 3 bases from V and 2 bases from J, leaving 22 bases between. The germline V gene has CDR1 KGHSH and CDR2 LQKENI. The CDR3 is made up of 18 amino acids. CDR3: CASSPSSTLQGAQETQYF. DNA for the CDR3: TGTGCCAGCTCACCTTCCTCAACCCTGCAGGGTGCACAAGAGACCCAGTACTTC.

DNA for the CDR3: TGTGCCAGTAGTATGGGACAGGGCCGTTGGACCGGGGAGCTGTTTTTT. Its protein product is CASSMGQGRWTGELFF. This chain connects TRBV19 to TRBJ2-2, with 9 bases lining up with TRBD1. Trimming at V came to 3 bases and at J to 5 bases, leaving 7 bases not matched to a gene. The germline gives CDR1 LNHDA, CDR2 SQIVND (reference sequence). The CDR3 consists of 16 residues.

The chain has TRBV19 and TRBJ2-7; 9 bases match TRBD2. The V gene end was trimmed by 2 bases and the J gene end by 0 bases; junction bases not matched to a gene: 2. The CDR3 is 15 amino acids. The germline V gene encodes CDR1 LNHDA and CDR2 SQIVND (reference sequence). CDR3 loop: CASSISGRNSYEQYF. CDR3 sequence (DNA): TGTGCCAGTAGTATAAGCGGGAGGAACTCCTACGAGCAGTACTTC.

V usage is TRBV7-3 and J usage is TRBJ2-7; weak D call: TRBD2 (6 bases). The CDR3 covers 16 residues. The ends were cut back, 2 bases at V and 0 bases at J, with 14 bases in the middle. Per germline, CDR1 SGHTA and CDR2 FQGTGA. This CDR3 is CASSLRGKPTSYEQYF. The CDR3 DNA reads TGTGCCAGCAGCTTACGGGGGAAGCCGACCTCCTACGAGCAGTACTTC.

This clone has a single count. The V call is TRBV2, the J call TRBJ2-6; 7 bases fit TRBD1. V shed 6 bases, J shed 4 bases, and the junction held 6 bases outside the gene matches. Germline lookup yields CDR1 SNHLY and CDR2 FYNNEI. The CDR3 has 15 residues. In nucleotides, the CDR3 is TGTGCCAGCAGCCGACAGGGAGCGGGGGCCAACGTCCTGACTTTC. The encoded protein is CASSRQGAGANVLTF.